The entry below gives a single T cell receptor beta chain sequence along with its context. What this receptor recognizes is not known. No quality values exist for individual bases; no much larger clone is one base distant. Germline trimming: 10 bases from V, 3 bases from J; junction bases outside gene matches: 8. The CDR3 has 15 amino acids, counting the end cysteine and phenylalanine. The CDR3 DNA has 45 bases and is translated from base 1. CDR1 and CDR2 are drawn from the germline V gene (reference sequence): MNHNY, SVGAGI. The library was generated by the immunoSEQ multiplex PCR assay. Under the source paper's analysis protocol: A statistical classification framework was built to diagnose cytomegalovirus status from the catalog of TCR beta chain sequences. TCRdb limited this immuneACCESS table to in-frame rearrangements with V and J called. A share of clones is missing; checked studies link under half to unresolved V genes, and the rest is unexplained. V and J calls and clone size are given by that table; D and trimming were obtained from the DNA. This sample is represented by around 95,000 clones; less than 85% of them were singletons. 20% to 25% of the sample is taken by the ten largest.

This sample is drawn from a study of cytomegalovirus exposure and HLA in healthy donors (dated by TCRdb to 2016 to 2017). Describing the broader study: According to a later analysis, one platform produced both the 110 or so validation repertoires and the 666 repertoires of the first cohort. The study aimed to test whether signatures of past pathogen exposure could be identified by cataloging public T cell receptors. In addition to the first cohort of 650 to 750 subjects, a separate validation cohort of 130 or so different subjects was used. To predict cytomegalovirus infection status, the study brought together high-throughput TCR immunosequencing, statistical association of individual TCRs with disease status, and machine learning. Findings and caveats that apply to the study as a whole: Subsequent analysis determined that TCRs grouped into clusters in the first cohort also showed a tendency toward co-occurrence across the roughly 130 validation repertoires, and 94% of cluster scores exceeded 0. The authors suggested that the approach could potentially be extended to other disease states and immunological phenotypes. All 120 or so repertoires were used to score co-occurrence in the validation cohort in a later analysis, because that analysis had no HLA typing for the cohort. While some public TCRs were present in many individuals, most TCR sequences turned up only very rarely across donors. In vitro tests confirmed that three of the cytomegalovirus-associated TCR beta chains recognize cytomegalovirus antigens. Cytomegalovirus status was reported to be diagnosed by the classifier with high specificity and sensitivity in both the original and validation cohorts. The study listed 150 to 200 TCR beta chains as associated with cytomegalovirus.

Donors formed part of the validation cohort, which comprised 120 or so subjects and was distinct from the first cohort of under 850 subjects. Rearrangement joined TRBV6-6 to TRBJ2-2, with 10 middle bases fitting TRBD1. The sequence was collected from a young man in good health and CMV-seropositive. Material for sequencing was PBMCs. The CDR3 region has the sequence CAIAIGQGDTGELFF. At the DNA level, the sequence is TGTGCCATAGCAATTGGACAGGGGGACACCGGGGAGCTGTTTTTT.